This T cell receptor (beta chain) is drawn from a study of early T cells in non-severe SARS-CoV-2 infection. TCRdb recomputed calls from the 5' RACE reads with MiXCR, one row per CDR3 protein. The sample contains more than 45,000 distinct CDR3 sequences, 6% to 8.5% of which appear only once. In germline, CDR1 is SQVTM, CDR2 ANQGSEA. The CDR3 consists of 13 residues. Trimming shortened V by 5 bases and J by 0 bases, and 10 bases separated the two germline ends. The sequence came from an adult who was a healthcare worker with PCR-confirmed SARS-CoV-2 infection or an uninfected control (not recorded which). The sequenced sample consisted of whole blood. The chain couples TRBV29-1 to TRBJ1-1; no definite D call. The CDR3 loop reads CSVLVQLNTEAFF. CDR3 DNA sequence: TGCAGCGTTTTGGTACAGTTGAACACTGAAGCTTTCTTT.